A selection of T cell receptor beta chains follows, all from one sample in a study of blood T cells in healthy people across ages. TCRdb called the 5' RACE reads again in MiXCR, with one record for every CDR3 protein. This sample carries under 2,000,000 distinct CDR3 sequences, about 50% of them seen once, and the ten largest clones take over 2%. The specimen sequenced was blood. Receptors were obtained from a woman in her thirties or forties in good health. Each CDR3 is given with its conserved first and last residue. D genes are given only for firm matches. Clone size is given for some rows only: seen once, a few or many times, or a class if the clone is expanded.

D | size | J | length | V | CDR3 | DNA
TRBD1 | - | TRBJ1-2 | 12 | TRBV20-1 | CSADRGVEGYTF | TGCAGTGCTGACAGGGGAGTAGAGGGCTACACCTTC
- | many | TRBJ2-5 | 12 | TRBV20-1 | CSARKGEETQYF | TGCAGTGCTAGAAAAGGGGAGGAGACCCAGTACTTC
TRBD1 | - | TRBJ1-4 | 18 | TRBV27 | CASSFMAYRGVKNEKLFF | TGTGCCAGCAGTTTCATGGCCTACAGGGGGGTGAAGAATGAAAAACTGTTTTTT
- | - | TRBJ1-2 | 13 | TRBV4-1 | CASSQELRDHYTF | TGCGCCAGCAGCCAAGAACTTCGGGATCACTACACCTTC
- | many | TRBJ2-1 | 15 | TRBV29-1 | CSAYAPGRTYNEQFF | TGCAGCGCCTACGCCCCGGGACGGACCTACAATGAGCAGTTCTTC
- | - | TRBJ2-7 | 15 | TRBV5-1 | CASSLAPRVPYEQYF | TGCGCCAGCAGCTTGGCCCCCAGGGTACCTTACGAGCAGTACTTC
TRBD2 | once | TRBJ2-1 | 16 | TRBV4-3 | CASSQQLAGYYNEQFF | TGCGCCAGCAGCCAACAACTAGCGGGTTACTACAATGAGCAGTTCTTC
TRBD2 | - | TRBJ2-5 | 16 | TRBV5-1 | CASSSLLAGAQETQYF | TGCGCCAGCAGCTCTTTACTAGCGGGGGCGCAAGAGACCCAGTACTTC
TRBD2 | - | TRBJ2-3 | 14 | TRBV19 | CASSEREGTDTQYF | TGTGCCAGTAGTGAACGGGAGGGCACAGATACGCAGTATTTT
TRBD1 | few | TRBJ2-5 | 15 | TRBV7-3 | CASSSLGTDQETQYF | TGTGCCAGCAGCTCGCTAGGGACAGACCAAGAGACCCAGTACTTC
TRBD2 | few | TRBJ2-1 | 16 | TRBV5-1 | CASSLDPSGGGSEQFF | TGCGCCAGCAGCTTGGATCCTAGCGGGGGGGGCAGTGAGCAGTTCTTC
- | - | TRBJ2-5 | 12 | TRBV20-1 | CSAGVGKETQYF | TGCAGTGCGGGGGTGGGAAAAGAGACCCAGTACTTC
TRBD2 | - | TRBJ2-5 | 15 | TRBV6-6 | CASRETSGGQETQYF | TGTGCCTCAAGAGAGACTAGCGGGGGGCAAGAGACCCAGTACTTC
- | few | TRBJ2-5 | 12 | TRBV20-1 | CSGDNFQETQYF | TGCAGTGGAGACAATTTCCAGGAGACCCAGTACTTC
- | few | TRBJ2-5 | 16 | TRBV10-3 | CAISAFKGVGQETQYF | TGTGCCATCAGTGCTTTTAAAGGGGTGGGCCAAGAGACCCAGTACTTC
TRBD1 | - | TRBJ2-6 | 18 | TRBV4-1 | CASSQDRQGGSGANVLTF | TGCGCCAGCAGCCAAGATAGACAGGGGGGCTCTGGGGCCAACGTCCTGACTTTC
TRBD1 | - | TRBJ2-3 | 12 | TRBV29-1 | CSVRQGSDTQYF | TGCAGCGTTAGACAGGGATCAGATACGCAGTATTTT
TRBD1 | - | TRBJ1-4 | 16 | TRBV12-3/TRBV12-4 | CASNKQGAPTNEKLFF | TGTGCCAGCAATAAACAGGGGGCCCCAACTAATGAAAAACTGTTTTTT
- | few | TRBJ2-7 | 13 | TRBV29-1 | CSVRDISSYEQYF | TGCAGCGTGCGGGACATATCGTCCTACGAGCAGTACTTC
- | few | TRBJ2-1 | 13 | TRBV7-2 | CASSSPLDNEQFF | TGTGCCAGCAGCTCTCCACTCGACAATGAGCAGTTCTTC
- | once | TRBJ1-5 | 18 | TRBV24-1 | CATSDSRQRGTGNQPQHF | TGTGCCACCAGTGATTCCCGACAACGGGGGACGGGCAATCAGCCCCAGCATTTT
- | - | TRBJ1-2 | 13 | TRBV20-1 | CSARWLRDYGYTF | TGCAGTGCTAGATGGTTAAGGGACTATGGCTACACCTTC
TRBD1 | - | TRBJ2-5 | 15 | TRBV6-5 | CASSGGQGRQETQYF | TGTGCCAGCAGTGGGGGACAGGGAAGGCAAGAGACCCAGTACTTC
- | - | TRBJ2-5 | 15 | TRBV6-1 | CASSEYGLRAETQYF | TGTGCCAGCAGTGAATATGGACTCCGTGCGGAGACCCAGTACTTC
- | - | TRBJ2-5 | 12 | TRBV28 | CASRQGWETQYF | TGTGCCAGCAGACAGGGTTGGGAGACCCAGTACTTC
- | - | TRBJ2-7 | 17 | TRBV5-6 | CASSLALGAEIDNEQYF | TGTGCCAGCAGCTTGGCGCTCGGGGCGGAGATAGACAATGAGCAGTACTTC
- | - | TRBJ2-1 | 15 | TRBV4-3 | CASSQEGLGDNEQFF | TGCGCCAGCAGCCAAGAAGGACTCGGGGACAATGAGCAGTTCTTC
- | - | TRBJ2-7 | 17 | TRBV7-2 | CASSLPRGVSSYNEQYF | TGTGCCAGCAGCCTCCCCCGAGGGGTTAGCTCCTACAATGAGCAGTACTTC
TRBD1 | - | TRBJ2-7 | 13 | TRBV2 | CASKIQGDYEQYF | TGTGCCAGCAAGATCCAGGGGGACTACGAGCAGTACTTC
TRBD1 | - | TRBJ2-7 | 14 | TRBV15 | CATSRNRGPYEQYF | TGTGCCACCAGCAGAAACAGGGGACCCTACGAGCAGTACTTC
- | - | TRBJ2-5 | 14 | TRBV5-5 | CASSYHGTEETQYF | TGTGCCAGCAGTTATCACGGGACCGAAGAGACCCAGTACTTC
- | few | TRBJ1-4 | 14 | TRBV7-2 | CASSLVLTDVKLFF | TGTGCCAGCAGCTTAGTTTTGACAGACGTAAAACTGTTTTTT
TRBD2 | - | TRBJ2-6 | 18 | TRBV5-1 | CASSLGVAGDSGANVLTF | TGCGCCAGCAGCTTGGGGGTAGCGGGCGACTCTGGGGCCAACGTCCTGACTTTC
- | few | TRBJ1-2 | 15 | TRBV15 | CATSGWTAANYGYTF | TGTGCCACCAGCGGGTGGACCGCCGCTAACTATGGCTACACCTTC
- | - | TRBJ2-7 | 15 | TRBV6-5 | CASSYGGPLSYEQYF | TGTGCCAGCAGTTACGGGGGCCCACTCTCCTACGAGCAGTACTTC
TRBD2 | - | TRBJ2-1 | 17 | TRBV6-6 | CASRWTSGGASDNEQFF | TGTGCCAGCAGGTGGACTAGCGGGGGGGCCTCTGACAATGAGCAGTTCTTC
TRBD1 | - | TRBJ2-3 | 14 | TRBV20-1 | CSAIPGGLTDTQYF | TGCAGTGCTATCCCAGGGGGCCTCACAGATACGCAGTATTTT
- | - | TRBJ2-6 | 17 | TRBV9 | CASSVGLPSSGANVLTF | TGTGCCAGCAGCGTAGGACTCCCCTCCTCTGGGGCCAACGTCCTGACTTTC